Reported below is one TCR beta chain. The data derive from a study of monozygotic twins with inflammatory bowel disease. One blood sample of roughly 2.5 ml was taken from each donor. cDNA for each sample came from eight separate reactions. TCRdb reprocessed the 5' RACE reads, keeping one entry per CDR3 protein, no DNA. The sample has over 100,000 distinct CDR3 sequences. The germline gives CDR1 SEHNR, CDR2 FQNEAQ (reference sequence). The CDR3 contains 12 residues. The TCR was taken from a human donor with ulcerative colitis or Crohn's disease, or a healthy co-twin of an affected twin (not recorded which). The V call is TRBV7-9, the J call TRBJ1-1. The specimen was blood. CDR3 sequence reads: CASSPFSAEAFF. Full variable domain (outside the CDR3, taken from reference TRBV7-9 and TRBJ1-1): DTGVSQNPRHKITKRGQNVTFRCDPISEHNRLYWYRQTLGQGPEFLTYFQNEAQLEKSRLLSDRFSAERPKGSFSTLEIQRTEQGDSAMYLCASSPFSAEAFFGQGTRLTVV.